Sequencing of this TCR beta chain was carried out in a study of OX40 agonist ivuxolimab in advanced cancers. General study findings and limits: On average, CD8+ T cells had more expanded clones than CD4+.

Sampled blood was obtained at baseline, cycle 4 day 1, and cycle 7 day 1. Only in-frame clones appear in the TCRdb table, and some are missing; sequencing was by immunoSEQ multiplex PCR. The sample has 57,000 or so clones, about 88% seen once. Concerning this clone itself: Its antigen is still unknown.

CDR3 length equals 15 residues. Germline values: CDR1 LNHDA, CDR2 SQIVND (reference sequence). Trimming stripped 4 bases from V and 0 bases from J, with 12 bases between. Sample: CD4+ or CD8+ T cells sorted from blood, taken in a trial of the OX40 agonist ivuxolimab. This TCR was recovered from an adult with an advanced solid tumor such as melanoma, head and neck, liver or kidney cancer. The genes are TRBV19 and TRBJ1-1; the D gene is possibly TRBD1 (6 bases). The CDR3 bases are TGTGCCAGTAGTAAACGGACAGCAATGAACACTGAAGCTTTCTTT. Residues: CASSKRTAMNTEAFF.